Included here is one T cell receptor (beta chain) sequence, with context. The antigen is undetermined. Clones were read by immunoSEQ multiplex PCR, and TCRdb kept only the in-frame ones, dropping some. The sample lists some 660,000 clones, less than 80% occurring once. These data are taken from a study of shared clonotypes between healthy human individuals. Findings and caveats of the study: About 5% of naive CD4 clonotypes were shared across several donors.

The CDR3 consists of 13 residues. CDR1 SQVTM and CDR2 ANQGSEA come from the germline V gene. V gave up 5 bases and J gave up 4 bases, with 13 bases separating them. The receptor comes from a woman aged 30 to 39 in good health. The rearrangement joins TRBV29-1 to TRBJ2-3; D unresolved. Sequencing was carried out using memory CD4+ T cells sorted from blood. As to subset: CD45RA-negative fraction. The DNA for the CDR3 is TGCAGCGTTTCCGGCCGGCTGGCAGATACGCAGTATTTT. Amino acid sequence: CSVSGRLADTQYF.